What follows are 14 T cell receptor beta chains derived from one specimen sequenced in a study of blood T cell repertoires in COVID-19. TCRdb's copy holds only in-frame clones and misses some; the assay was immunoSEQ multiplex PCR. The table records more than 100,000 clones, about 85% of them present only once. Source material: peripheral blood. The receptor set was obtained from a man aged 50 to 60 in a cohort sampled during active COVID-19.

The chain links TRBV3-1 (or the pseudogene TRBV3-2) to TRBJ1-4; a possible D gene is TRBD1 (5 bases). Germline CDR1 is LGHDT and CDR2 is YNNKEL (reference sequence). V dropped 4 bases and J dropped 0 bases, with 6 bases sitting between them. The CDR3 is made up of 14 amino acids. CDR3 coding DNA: TGTGCCAGCAGCCTGACAGCAACTAATGAAAAACTGTTTTTT. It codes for CASSLTATNEKLFF.

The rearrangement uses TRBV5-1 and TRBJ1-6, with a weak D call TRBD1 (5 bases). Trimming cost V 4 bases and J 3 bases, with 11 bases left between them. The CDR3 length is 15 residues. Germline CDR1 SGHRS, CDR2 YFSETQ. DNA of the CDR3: TGCGCCAGCAGCGACGCGGGGGGCTATAATTCACCCCTCCACTTT. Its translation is CASSDAGGYNSPLHF.

The DNA of the CDR3 is TGTGCCAGCAGGATTTTTAGGCTAGTGAGGGACACCGGGGAGCTGTTTTTT. The encoded protein is CASRIFRLVRDTGELFF. The rearrangement joins TRBV5-6 to TRBJ2-2; TRBD2 is a possible D gene (5 bases). CDR1 and CDR2 (germline): SGHDT, YYEEEE. The CDR3 loop spans 17 amino acids. Trimming took 5 bases from V and 3 from J, leaving 20 bases between them. Drawing the rest from reference TRBV5-6 and TRBJ2-2, the complete variable domain is DAGVTQSPTHLIKTRGQQVTLRCSPKSGHDTVSWYQQALGQGPQFIFQYYEEEERQRGNFPDRFSGHQFPNYSSELNVNALLLGDSALYLCASRIFRLVRDTGELFFGEGSRLTVL.

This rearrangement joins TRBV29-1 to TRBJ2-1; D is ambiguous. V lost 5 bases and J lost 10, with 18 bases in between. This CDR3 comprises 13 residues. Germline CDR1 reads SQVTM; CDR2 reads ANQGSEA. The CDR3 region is CSVKYFQVEEQFF. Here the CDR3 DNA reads TGCAGCGTTAAGTATTTCCAGGTAGAGGAGCAGTTCTTC.

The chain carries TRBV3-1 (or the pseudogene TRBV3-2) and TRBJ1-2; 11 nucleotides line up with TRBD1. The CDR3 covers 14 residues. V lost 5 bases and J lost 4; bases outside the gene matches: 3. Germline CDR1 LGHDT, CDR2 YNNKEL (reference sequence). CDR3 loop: CASSGTGGRYGYTF. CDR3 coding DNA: TGTGCCAGCAGCGGGACAGGGGGTCGCTATGGCTACACCTTC.

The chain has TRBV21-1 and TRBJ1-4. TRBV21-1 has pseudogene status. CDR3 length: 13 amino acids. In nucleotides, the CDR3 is TGTGCCAGCAGCAAAGCGCGTAATGAAAAACTGTTTTTT. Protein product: CASSKARNEKLFF.

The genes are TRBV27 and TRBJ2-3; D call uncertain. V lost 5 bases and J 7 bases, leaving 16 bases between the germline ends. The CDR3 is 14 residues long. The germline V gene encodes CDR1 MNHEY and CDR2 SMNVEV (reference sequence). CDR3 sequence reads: CASSQNMRQYTQYF. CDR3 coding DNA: TGTGCCAGCAGTCAGAATATGCGGCAATATACGCAGTATTTT.

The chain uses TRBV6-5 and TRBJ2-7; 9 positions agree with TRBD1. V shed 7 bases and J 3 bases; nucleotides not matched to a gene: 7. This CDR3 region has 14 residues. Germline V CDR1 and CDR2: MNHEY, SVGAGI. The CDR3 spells CASIEPGQGYEQYF. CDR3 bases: TGTGCCAGCATCGAGCCGGGACAGGGCTACGAGCAGTACTTC.

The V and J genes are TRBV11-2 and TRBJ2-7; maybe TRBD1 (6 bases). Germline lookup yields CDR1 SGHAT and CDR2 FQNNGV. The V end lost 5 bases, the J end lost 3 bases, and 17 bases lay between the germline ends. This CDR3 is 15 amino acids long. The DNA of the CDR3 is TGTGCCAGCAGCACGCCGGACAGTATGCGCTACGAGCAGTACGTC. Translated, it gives CASSTPDSMRYEQYV.

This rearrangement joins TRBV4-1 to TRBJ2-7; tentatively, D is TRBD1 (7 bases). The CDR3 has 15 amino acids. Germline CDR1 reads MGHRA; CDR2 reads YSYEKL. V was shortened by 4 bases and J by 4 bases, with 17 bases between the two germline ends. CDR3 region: CASSLGPGGIYEQYF. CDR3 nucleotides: TGCGCCAGCAGCCTTGGGCCAGGGGGGATTTACGAGCAGTACTTC.

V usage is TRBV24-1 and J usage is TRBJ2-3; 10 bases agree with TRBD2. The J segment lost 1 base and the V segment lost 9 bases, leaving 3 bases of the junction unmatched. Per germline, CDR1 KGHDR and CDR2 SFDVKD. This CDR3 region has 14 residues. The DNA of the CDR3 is TGTGCCACCCAAGCGGGGGGGCGCACAGATACGCAGTATTTT. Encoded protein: CATQAGGRTDTQYF.

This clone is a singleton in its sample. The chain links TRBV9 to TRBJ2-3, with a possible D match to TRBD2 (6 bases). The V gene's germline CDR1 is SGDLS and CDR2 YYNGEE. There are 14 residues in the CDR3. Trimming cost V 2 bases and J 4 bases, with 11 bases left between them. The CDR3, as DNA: TGTGCCAGCAGCGTGGGACTGCCCCCAGATACGCAGTATTTT. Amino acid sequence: CASSVGLPPDTQYF.

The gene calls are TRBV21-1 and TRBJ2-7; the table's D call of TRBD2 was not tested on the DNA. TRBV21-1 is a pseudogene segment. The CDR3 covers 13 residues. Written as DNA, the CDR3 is TGTGCCAGCAGCAAAGAGCGGGGGAACGAGCAGTACTTC. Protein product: CASSKERGNEQYF.

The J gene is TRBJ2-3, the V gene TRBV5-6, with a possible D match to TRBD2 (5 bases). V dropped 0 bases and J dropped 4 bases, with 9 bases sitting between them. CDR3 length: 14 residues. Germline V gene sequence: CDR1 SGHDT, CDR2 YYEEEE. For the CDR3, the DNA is TGTGCCAGCAGCTTGGGAGGGCTCGCAGATACGCAGTATTTT. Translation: CASSLGGLADTQYF.